One sample yielded the 5 T cell receptor beta chains listed below, sequenced in a study of HIV-infected patients and healthy controls. Antiretroviral therapy had run roughly three months, about 14 weeks, before follow-up blood collection. All unsorted peripheral T cells were captured because whole blood was used without fractionation. 400 to 550 ng RNA was reverse transcribed with alpha and beta constant-region primers. Each of the alpha and beta chains got its own library through chain-specific third strand synthesis with indices. TCRdb reprocessed the 5' RACE reads via MiXCR and lists one record per CDR3 protein. Of about 4,000 distinct CDR3 sequences listed, 25% to 30% are singletons. Sequencing was performed on blood, taken during antiretroviral therapy. Receptors originate from an adult with HIV infection.

CDR3 in amino acids: CASRANTDTQYF. The CDR3 DNA reads TGTGCCAGCAGAGCAAACACAGATACGCAGTATTTT. This chain joins TRBV7-9 and TRBJ2-3; no definite D call. Between the trimmed V and J ends, which lost 6 bases and 2 bases, there was a span of 6 bases. CDR1 is SEHNR, CDR2 FQNEAQ, per germline (reference sequence). The CDR3 is 12 amino acids.

The J gene is TRBJ2-5, the V gene TRBV10-3, with D unresolved. The CDR3 contains 13 residues. In germline, CDR1 is ENHRY, CDR2 SYGVKD. Trimming pared 4 bases from V and 0 bases from J, leaving 6 bases between. The CDR3 DNA sequence: TGTGCCATCAGTGCTGAATACCAAGAGACCCAGTACTTC. Translated, it gives CAISAEYQETQYF.

The chain recombines TRBV25-1 with TRBJ2-7; D ambiguous. V was shortened by 6 bases and J by 0 bases, with 6 bases between the two germline ends. The CDR3 totals 12 residues. Germline assignment: CDR1 MGHDK and CDR2 SYGVNS. This CDR3 reads CASSPSSYEQYF. CDR3 nucleotides: TGTGCCAGCAGCCCAAGCTCCTACGAGCAGTACTTC.

This clonotype was counted a few times. The V gene is TRBV7-9, the J gene TRBJ1-1, with no clear D. Germline lookup yields CDR1 SEHNR and CDR2 FQNEAQ (reference sequence). Trimming pared 2 bases from V and 4 bases from J, leaving 5 bases between. This CDR3 has 12 residues. The CDR3 DNA reads as TGTGCCAGCAGCTTACGAGGCACTGAAGCTTTCTTT. This sequence encodes CASSLRGTEAFF.

This clonotype occurred a few times. V gene TRBV27 combines with J gene TRBJ1-2; the D gene is possibly TRBD1 (5 bases). The CDR3 sequence is 14 residues long. CDR1 is MNHEY and CDR2 is SMNVEV in the germline V gene (reference sequence). Trimming left V 3 bases short and J 2 bases short, with 10 bases between. The CDR3 sequence is CASSFRGPNYGYTF. CDR3 nucleotides: TGTGCCAGCAGTTTTAGGGGACCGAACTATGGCTACACCTTC.